This T cell receptor (beta chain) was obtained from a study of cytomegalovirus exposure and HLA in healthy donors. Use of 60 Vbeta and 13 Jbeta primers characterized the PCR. Sequenced by immunoSEQ multiplex PCR; TCRdb stores in-frame clones only, minus some. The sample carries roughly 100,000 clones, less than 85% recorded once. Between the trimmed V and J ends, which lost 2 bases and 5 bases, there was a span of 16 bases. This CDR3 is 15 amino acids long. Germline-derived CDR1 and CDR2 are SGDLS and YYNGEE. This receptor was identified in a man aged 35 to 55 in good health and CMV-seropositive. This rearrangement joins TRBV9 to TRBJ2-5; D might be TRBD2 (6 bases). Sequences were obtained from PBMCs. In DNA form, the CDR3 reads TGTGCCAGCAGCGTGCGGGGCTACTTGAGGGAGACCCAGTACTTC. Translating gives CASSVRGYLRETQYF.